The source of this T cell receptor beta chain is a study of T cell responses to AZD1222 COVID-19 vaccine. Points from the study as a whole: Clonal diversity may have been underestimated, and the donors were mostly white British, with more females than males. Elevations in Spike-specific TCR breadth and depth followed administration of two AZD1222 doses.

Points on this clone: Its antigen is unknown.

TCRdb keeps only in-frame clones here, not all; method: immunoSEQ multiplex PCR. The sample has about 140,000 clones, 85% to 95% seen once; the top ten hold 2.5% to 3.5%. Trimming cost V 4 bases and J 3 bases; bases outside gene matches: 6. Per the germline V gene, CDR1 is SGHNT and CDR2 is YENEEA. This CDR3 has 15 residues. The chain recombines TRBV11-3 with TRBJ2-3, with 8 bases matching TRBD2. This TCR was recovered from an adult in good health. The sequencing used peripheral blood, collected on day 0 of AZD1222 vaccination. As DNA, the CDR3 is TGTGCCAGCAGCTCATTAGCGGGACTGACAGATACGCAGTATTTT. Its protein is CASSSLAGLTDTQYF.